The present TCR beta chain was sequenced within a study of T cells after yellow fever vaccination. Germline CDR1 reads SGHVS; CDR2 reads FQNEAQ. There are 12 residues in the CDR3. The V and J ends lost 3 bases and 7 bases respectively, with 7 bases between them. It was through 5'RACE template switching that TCR cDNA was made, with a universal primer site and UMIs added. Each CDR3 protein is one row after TCRdb ran MiXCR on the 5' RACE reads. There are 300,000 to 400,000 distinct CDR3 sequences in the sample; over 8% occur only once, and roughly 18% lies in the top ten. Overall study results and limits: Booster samples showed a return of most primary-vaccination clones (roughly 96% CD4, approximately 88% CD8).

Note on this clonotype: Antigen unknown.

Sequenced here: PBMCs, sampled on the day of the first yellow fever vaccination. The rearrangement uses TRBV7-8 and TRBJ2-1; D is unresolved. This clonotype was obtained from a man aged 18 to 35 who received the YFV17D yellow fever vaccine. In DNA form, the CDR3 reads TGTGCCAGCAGCTTCAATCGGAATGAGCAGTTCTTC. Its protein product is CASSFNRNEQFF.